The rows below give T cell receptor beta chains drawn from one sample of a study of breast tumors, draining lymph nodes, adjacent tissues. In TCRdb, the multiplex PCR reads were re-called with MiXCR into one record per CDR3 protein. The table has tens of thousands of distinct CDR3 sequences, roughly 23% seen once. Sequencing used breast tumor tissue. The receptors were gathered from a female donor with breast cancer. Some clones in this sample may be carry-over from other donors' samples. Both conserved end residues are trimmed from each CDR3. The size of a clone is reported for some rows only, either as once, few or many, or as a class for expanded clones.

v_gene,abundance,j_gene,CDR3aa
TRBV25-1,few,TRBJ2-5,ASRQGQTQY
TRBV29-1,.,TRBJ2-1,SAVPGLAGPYNEQF
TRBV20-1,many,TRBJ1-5,SARERTGGNGPQH
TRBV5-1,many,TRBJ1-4,ASSLAEFPGNEKLF
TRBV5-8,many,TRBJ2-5,ASSSGGRETQY
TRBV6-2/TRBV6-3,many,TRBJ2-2,ASRTGVAGANGELF
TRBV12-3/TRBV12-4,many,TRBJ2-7,ASSPWGQRSYEQY
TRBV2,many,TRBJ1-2,ASSVSYGYT
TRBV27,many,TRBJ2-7,ASSSLGRGGYEQY
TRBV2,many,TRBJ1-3,ASSDVTRFSGNTIY
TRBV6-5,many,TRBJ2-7,ASSYLGGYEQY
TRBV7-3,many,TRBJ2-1,ASSPGQSTYNEQF
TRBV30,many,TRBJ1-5,ASGGVGQNQPQH
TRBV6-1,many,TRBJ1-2,ASFVGQGFGGYT
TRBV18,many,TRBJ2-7,ASSPQGKYEQY
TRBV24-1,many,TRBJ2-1,ATSDPSGRSYNEQF
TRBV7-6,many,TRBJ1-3,ASSSSALGNTIY
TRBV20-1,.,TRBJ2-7,SASGSSYEQY
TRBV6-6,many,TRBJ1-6,ASSYGNKYNSPLH
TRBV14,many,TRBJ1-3,ASSQRVPSGNTIY
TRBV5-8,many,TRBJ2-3,ASSRLAGPTDTQY
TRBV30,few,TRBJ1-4,AWSPTGGATNEKLF
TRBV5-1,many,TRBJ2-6,ASSLAQGGGANVLT
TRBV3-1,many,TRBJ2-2,ASSHGGSGTGELF
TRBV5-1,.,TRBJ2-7,ASSLGVQGWTGELY
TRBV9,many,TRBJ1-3,ASSVVRIIGNTIY
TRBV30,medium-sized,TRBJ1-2,AWRNYYGYT
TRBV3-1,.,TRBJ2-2,ASSQDPRGRLGSGELF
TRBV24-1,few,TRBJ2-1,ATSDRQGSLSNEQF
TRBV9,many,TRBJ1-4,ASSVAEGYREKLF
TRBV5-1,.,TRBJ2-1,ASSLGEGGGRV
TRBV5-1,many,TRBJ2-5,ASSTGSIETQY
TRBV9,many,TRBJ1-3,ASSVHSNSGNTIY
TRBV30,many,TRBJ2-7,AWSRDRVLGEQY
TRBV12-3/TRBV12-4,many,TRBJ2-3,ASNIAGGGTDTQY
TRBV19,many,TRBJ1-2,ASSILGGGRSNYGYT
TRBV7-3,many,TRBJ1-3,ASSLSCSYRVHTIY
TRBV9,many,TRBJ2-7,ASSPSGRANEQY
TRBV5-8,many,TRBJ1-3,ASSLAVSSGNTIY
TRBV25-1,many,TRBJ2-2,ASSELIGRTGGTNTGELF
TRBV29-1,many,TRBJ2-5,SVDDAPSQETQY
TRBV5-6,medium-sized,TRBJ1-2,ASSKENAGLLGGYT
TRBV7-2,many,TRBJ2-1,ASSQANTGSYNEQF